This record concerns one TCR beta chain sequence. Profiling relied on immunoSEQ multiplex PCR, and the TCRdb table lists in-frame clones only, not all of them. The data hold roughly 250,000 clones, with 70% to 85% observed a single time. The data belong to a study of blood T cell repertoires in COVID-19. About the study: Italy, Spain and the United States were the sources of the convalescent and acute COVID-19 samples. T cells, B-cell-depleted T cells, or PBMCs provided the cDNA or gDNA that served as material.

Recruited during active infection, patients (from Seattle) were subsequently followed longitudinally. Between the trimmed V and J ends, which lost 0 bases and 0 bases, there was a span of 7 bases. Germline loops: CDR1 SGHRS, CDR2 YFSETQ. This CDR3 is 15 amino acids long. Sequencing was done on a sample of peripheral blood. The TCR comes from a human donor with COVID-19, enrolled during active disease. The donor label of this sample is uncertain. The J gene is TRBJ2-1, the V gene TRBV5-1; no clear D. The CDR3 is CASSLGGGSYNEQFF. The CDR3 region has the DNA TGCGCCAGCAGCTTGGGCGGCGGCTCCTACAATGAGCAGTTCTTC.